This T cell receptor (beta chain) was identified during a study of OX40 agonist ivuxolimab in advanced cancers. Study-wide results and limits: Among the lowest peripheral clonal expansion occurred in 0.1-3.0 mg/kg partial responders. Blood T cells, both CD4+ and CD8+, expanded clonally by week 6 at 0.1 to 3.0 mg/kg.

The table came from immunoSEQ multiplex PCR; TCRdb's copy has only in-frame clones and leaves some out. The sample lists tens of thousands of clones; roughly 80% were seen once. About this clone: What it recognizes is unknown.

V lost 4 bases to trimming and J lost 9 bases; unmatched junction nucleotides: 12. Germline V gene lookup returns CDR1 MDHEN and CDR2 SYDVKM. The CDR3 sequence is 15 residues long. The chain is built from TRBV28 and TRBJ2-1; the match to TRBD2 covers 7 bases. Specimen: CD4+ or CD8+ T cells sorted from blood, collected in a trial of the OX40 agonist ivuxolimab. The receptor was isolated from an adult with an advanced solid tumor such as melanoma, head and neck, liver or kidney cancer. CDR3 protein: CASSSLAGGGSEQFF. The CDR3 coding sequence is TGTGCCAGCAGTTCCTTAGCGGGCGGGGGTAGTGAGCAGTTCTTC.